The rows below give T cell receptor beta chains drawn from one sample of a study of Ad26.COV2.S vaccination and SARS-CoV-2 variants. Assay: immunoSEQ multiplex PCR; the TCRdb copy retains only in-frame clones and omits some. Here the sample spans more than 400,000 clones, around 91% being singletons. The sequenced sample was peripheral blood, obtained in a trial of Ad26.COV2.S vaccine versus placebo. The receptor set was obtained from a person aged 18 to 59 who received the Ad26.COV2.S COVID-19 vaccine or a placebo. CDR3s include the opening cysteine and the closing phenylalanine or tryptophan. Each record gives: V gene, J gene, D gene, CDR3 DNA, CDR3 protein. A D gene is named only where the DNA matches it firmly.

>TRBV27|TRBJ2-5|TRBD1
TGTGCCAGCAGTTTCTCGACAGGGTACCAAGAGACCCAGTACTTC
CASSFSTGYQETQYF
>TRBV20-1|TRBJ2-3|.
TGCAGTGCTTCCGACGGCGATACGCAGTATTTT
CSASDGDTQYF
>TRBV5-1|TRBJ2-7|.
TGCGCCAGCAGCTCTAGAAGCGGGCCAAGCTCCTACGAGCAGTACTTC
CASSSRSGPSSYEQYF
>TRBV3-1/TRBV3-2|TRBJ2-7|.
TGTGCCAGCAGCCAAGATCTCTTCGGAGAGCAGTACTTC
CASSQDLFGEQYF
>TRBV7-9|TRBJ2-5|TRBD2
TGTGCCAGCAGCTCGCACTCTAGCGGGGGACAAGAGACCCAGTACTTC
CASSSHSSGGQETQYF
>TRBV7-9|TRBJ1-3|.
TGTGCCAGCAGCTTTGGCAGCTCTGGAAACACCATATATTTT
CASSFGSSGNTIYF
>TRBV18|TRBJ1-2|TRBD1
TGTGCCAGCTCACCAGGACAGGGAGGCTATGGCTACATCTTC
CASSPGQGGYGYIF
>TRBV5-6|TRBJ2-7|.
TGTGCCAGCAGCCCCGCCAGGGTCGATTACGAGCAGTACTTC
CASSPARVDYEQYF
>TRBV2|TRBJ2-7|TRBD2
TGTGCCAGCACTCGACTAGCGGGTGCTCCCAATTACGAGCGGTACTTC
CASTRLAGAPNYERYF
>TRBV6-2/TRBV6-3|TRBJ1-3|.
TGTGCCAGCAGTTACGCCGGGGGAGGAGGCTTCAACACCATATATTTT
CASSYAGGGGFNTIYF
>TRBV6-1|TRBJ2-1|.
TGTGCCAGCAGTGCCCTCGGGGGCTCGGACTACAATGAGCAGTTCTTC
CASSALGGSDYNEQFF
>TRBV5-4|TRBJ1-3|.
TGTGCCAGCAGCTTGGATCCCGCCGGCGTGGACACCATATATTTT
CASSLDPAGVDTIYF
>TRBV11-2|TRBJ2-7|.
TGTGCCAGCAGCTTAAGCCCAGGGTTGGCCTACGAGCAGTACTTC
CASSLSPGLAYEQYF
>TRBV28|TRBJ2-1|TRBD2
TGTGCCAGCAGCCCCCTTTCGGGAGGGCCGAATGAGCAGTTCTTC
CASSPLSGGPNEQFF
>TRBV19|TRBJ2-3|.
TGTGCCAGTAGTATTCGGACTCAGAGCACAGATACGCAGTATTTT
CASSIRTQSTDTQYF
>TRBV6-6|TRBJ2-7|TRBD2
TGTGCCAGCAGTGTAGCGGGAGTGTCTAGCGAGCAGTACTTC
CASSVAGVSSEQYF
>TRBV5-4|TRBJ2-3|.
TGTGCCAGCAGCTTGGTGGCGTTCCCAGATACGCAGTATTTT
CASSLVAFPDTQYF